This TCR beta chain was recorded in a study of T cell responses to AZD1222 COVID-19 vaccine. Generated by immunoSEQ multiplex PCR, the TCRdb table keeps only in-frame clones and is missing some. The sample records approximately 150,000 clones, roughly 87% being singletons. After removal of 6 bases from V and 2 bases from J, the junction contained 8 bases not matched to a gene. The length of the CDR3 is 16 residues. Germline CDR1 reads SGHDT; CDR2 reads YYEEEE. This receptor was identified in an adult in good health. V and J are TRBV5-6 and TRBJ2-5, with TRBD2 matching 12 bases. Sequencing was performed on peripheral blood, taken on day 0 of AZD1222 vaccination. The CDR3 DNA is TGTGCCAGCAACCCTCTAGCGGGAGGGCGGCAAGAGACCCAGTACTTC. Protein: CASNPLAGGRQETQYF.